Presented here are 7 T cell receptor beta chains from one specimen sequenced in a study of CD8+ T cells in alopecia areata. RNA was isolated and reverse transcribed to cDNA, the sequencing template. Sequencing used immunoSEQ multiplex PCR; TCRdb keeps in-frame clones, though not all of them. This table holds 110,000 or so clones, approximately 60% found once. Sequenced material: CD8+ T cells sorted from blood. The receptors were sampled from a human donor in good health.

The genes are TRBV13 and TRBJ2-7, with D unclear. This CDR3 contains 13 residues. The V gene's germline CDR1 is PRHDT and CDR2 FYEKMQ (reference sequence). V lost 5 bases and J lost 3, with 11 bases in between. CDR3 residues: CASSNFGRYEQYF. The CDR3 coding sequence is TGTGCCAGCAGCAATTTCGGGCGCTACGAGCAGTACTTC.

The gene calls are TRBV7-6 and TRBJ2-7, with TRBD1 identical over 9 bases. The germline gives CDR1 SGHVS, CDR2 FNYEAQ. The ends lost 8 bases at V and 1 base at J; junction bases unmatched: 6. The CDR3 is made up of 14 amino acids. The CDR3 DNA reads as TGTGCCAGCGCTCCGGGACAGGGATCCTACGAGCAGTACTTC. It translates to CASAPGQGSYEQYF.

The chain couples TRBV28 to TRBJ2-1; tentatively, D is TRBD2 (6 bases). This CDR3 spans 16 amino acids. V lost 6 bases and J lost 8, with 23 bases in between. CDR1 and CDR2 from the germline V gene are MDHEN and SYDVKM. The CDR3 sequence: CASSPFLVRERHEQFF. CDR3 bases: TGTGCCAGCAGCCCTTTTTTGGTCCGGGAGAGACATGAGCAGTTCTTC.

The chain joins TRBV2 to TRBJ2-3; D is unclear. This CDR3 contains 14 residues. V lost 1 base, J lost 1 base, and 6 bases lay in between. The germline CDR1 and CDR2 sequences are SNHLY and FYNNEI. The CDR3 here is CASSEESGTDTQYF. CDR3 nucleotide sequence: TGTGCCAGCAGTGAAGAGTCTGGCACAGATACGCAGTATTTT.

This clone was seen only a few times. Other DNA sequences within the sample encode an identical CDR3. The rearrangement joins TRBV13 to TRBJ2-7, with unresolved D. CDR3 length: 11 residues. Between the trimmed V and J ends, which lost 1 base and 6 bases, there was a span of 4 bases. Germline CDR1 PRHDT, CDR2 FYEKMQ (reference sequence). The CDR3 region has the DNA TGTGCCAGCAGCTTAGTTCGCGAGCAGTACTTC. Amino acids: CASSLVREQYF.

The V call is TRBV19, the J call TRBJ2-2; D perhaps matches TRBD2 (5 bases). This CDR3 has 15 amino acids. Germline loops: CDR1 LNHDA, CDR2 SQIVND (reference sequence). V gave up 3 bases and J gave up 1 base, with 9 bases separating them. The DNA for the CDR3 is TGTGCCAGTAGTATCGTCGGGGTGAACACCGGGGAGCTGTTTTTT. Protein: CASSIVGVNTGELFF.

This clone turned up a few times. The chain carries TRBV19 and TRBJ1-5; 7 nucleotides line up with TRBD1. V lost 6 bases to trimming and J lost 4 bases; unmatched junction nucleotides: 12. The CDR3 is 16 residues long. CDR1 is LNHDA and CDR2 is SQIVND in the germline V gene (reference sequence). DNA of the CDR3: TGTGCCAGTAGGGACCCTTGGACAGGTCGAAATCAGCCCCAGCATTTT. Amino acid sequence: CASRDPWTGRNQPQHF.